This passage covers 15 T cell receptor beta chains from one sample sequenced in a study of T cells after yellow fever vaccination. MiXCR was run by TCRdb on the 5' RACE reads, yielding one entry per CDR3 protein. This sample yields approximately 160,000 distinct CDR3 sequences, of which approximately 9.9% are seen a single time; around 33% belongs to the top ten. This sample comprised CD8+ T cells sorted from PBMCs, obtained 45 days after the yellow fever booster vaccination. The receptors come from a man aged 18-30 years who received the YFV17D yellow fever vaccine.

This chain joins TRBV20-1 and TRBJ2-7, with 7 bases identical to TRBD1. CDR1 is DFQATT and CDR2 is SNEGSKA in the germline V gene (reference sequence). The CDR3 has 14 amino acids. The junction had 8 bases not matched to a gene; V was cut back by 1 base and J by 5 bases. The DNA of the CDR3 is TGCAGTGCTAGAGCCGGGACAGACAGGGACGAGCAGTACGTC. Amino acid sequence: CSARAGTDRDEQYV.

This clonotype was seen a handful of times. This sequence joins TRBV11-2 and TRBJ2-3, with 9 positions matching TRBD2. Germline V CDR1 and CDR2: SGHAT, FQNNGV. V lost 0 bases and J lost 1; bases outside the gene matches: 5. This CDR3 is 17 amino acids long. CDR3 protein: CASSLDALAGRTDTQYF. CDR3 sequence (DNA): TGTGCCAGCAGCTTAGATGCCCTAGCGGGGCGCACAGATACGCAGTATTTT.

This clonotype was seen a handful of times. The chain has TRBV6-5 and TRBJ2-7; D not certain. This CDR3 has 15 amino acids. V lost 3 bases to trimming and J lost 0 bases, with 12 bases between them. Germline-derived CDR1 and CDR2 are MNHEY and SVGAGI. The CDR3 DNA follows: TGTGCCAGCAGTTATGATCAGCGTTACTCCTACGAGCAGTACTTC. Protein product: CASSYDQRYSYEQYF.

This clonotype has a count of ten or more. J is TRBJ2-1 and V is TRBV4-1, with 12 bases lining up with TRBD2. V shed 6 bases and J 10 bases; nucleotides not matched to a gene: 13. Germline CDR1 reads MGHRA; CDR2 reads YSYEKL. This CDR3 has 16 amino acids. The CDR3 DNA reads TGCGCCAGCAGGCCTCTGACTAGCGGGGGCATCAAGGAGCAGTTCTTC. It yields the protein CASRPLTSGGIKEQFF.

The rearrangement uses TRBV29-1 and TRBJ1-3, with D unresolved. Trimming pared 7 bases from V and 0 bases from J, leaving 4 bases between. The length of the CDR3 is 11 residues. CDR1 is SQVTM and CDR2 is ANQGSEA in the germline V gene. The CDR3, as DNA: TGCAGCGCGGCCTCTGGAAACACCATATATTTT. Protein product: CSAASGNTIYF.

V usage is TRBV6-2 or TRBV6-3 and J usage is TRBJ1-2; D gene uncertain. Trimming shortened V by 6 bases and J by 0 bases, and 14 bases separated the two germline ends. From germline, CDR1 is MNHEY and CDR2 SVGEGT. This CDR3 region has 15 residues. CDR3 nucleotide sequence: TGTGCCAGCAGGGGTCCGGGCCCGGCTAACTATGGCTACACCTTC. Its protein is CASRGPGPANYGYTF.

V and J are TRBV9 and TRBJ1-6; D call uncertain. The length of the CDR3 is 16 residues. From germline, CDR1 is SGDLS and CDR2 YYNGEE. The V end was cut by 4 bases, the J end by 9 bases, with 20 bases between. The CDR3 sequence is CASSPQEGLKGSPLHF. For the CDR3, the DNA is TGTGCCAGCAGCCCTCAGGAGGGTTTGAAGGGTTCACCCCTCCACTTT.

This chain connects TRBV4-1 to TRBJ2-7, with 7 bases lining up with TRBD2. V was clipped by 1 base and J by 2 bases; unmatched bases: 5. The germline V gene encodes CDR1 MGHRA and CDR2 YSYEKL. The CDR3 covers 15 residues. CDR3 protein: CASSQVPSGPYEQYF. CDR3 nucleotide sequence: TGCGCCAGCAGCCAAGTGCCTAGCGGTCCCTACGAGCAGTACTTC.

V and J are TRBV6-2 or TRBV6-3 and TRBJ2-7; 11 positions match TRBD2. V shed 1 base and J 4 bases; nucleotides not matched to a gene: 6. Per germline, CDR1 MNHEY and CDR2 SVGEGT. This CDR3 is built from 16 residues. The CDR3 spells CASSYLTSGGKYEQYV. As DNA, the CDR3 is TGTGCCAGCAGTTACTTAACTAGCGGGGGAAAATACGAGCAGTACGTC.

This clonotype was seen a few times. The chain combines TRBV10-3 with TRBJ2-1; no clear D gene. This CDR3 spans 13 amino acids. Deletions cut 2 bases from V and 6 bases from J, with 8 bases between. CDR1 and CDR2 from the germline V gene are ENHRY and SYGVKD. CDR3 sequence (DNA): TGTGCCATCAGTGAGGGGTCAGTCAATGAGCAGTTCTTC. Amino acids: CAISEGSVNEQFF.

This clonotype was seen many times. The chain recombines TRBV4-3 with TRBJ2-2; the D is unclear. Germline values: CDR1 LGHNA, CDR2 YSLEER. CDR3 length: 14 amino acids. V dropped 5 bases and J dropped 2 bases, with 9 bases sitting between them. In DNA, the CDR3 is TGCGCCAGCAGCACACGGGCAAACACCGGGGAGCTGTTTTTT. The encoded protein is CASSTRANTGELFF.

This clonotype has ten or more counts. The chain carries TRBV29-1 and TRBJ2-7; D is perhaps TRBD1 (5 bases). The germline CDR1 and CDR2 sequences are SQVTM and ANQGSEA. The CDR3 has 14 residues. V was cut by 2 bases and J by 6 bases, with 17 bases left in between. The CDR3 reads CSVENPHRLREQYF. The CDR3 DNA is TGCAGCGTTGAAAACCCTCACAGGCTCCGCGAGCAGTACTTC.

The chain has TRBV20-1 and TRBJ2-1, with a weak D call TRBD1 (5 bases). The CDR3 sequence is 15 residues long. CDR1 and CDR2 (germline): DFQATT, SNEGSKA (reference sequence). V lost 1 base and J lost 6, with 16 bases in between. The CDR3 DNA follows: TGCAGTGCTAGAGCAAGGGGTGCAGGGCGCAATGAGCAGTTCTTC. As protein: CSARARGAGRNEQFF.

This chain links TRBV6-6 with TRBJ2-7, with 8 bases matching TRBD1. The junction had 9 bases not matched to a gene; V was cut back by 5 bases and J by 0 bases. In germline, CDR1 is MNHNY, CDR2 SVGAGI (reference sequence). The CDR3 is made up of 16 amino acids. CDR3 nucleotide sequence: TGTGCCAGCAGTGATCGGGACAGGACTATCTCCTACGAGCAGTACGTC. Amino acids: CASSDRDRTISYEQYV.

The CDR3 nucleotides are TGTGCCAGCAGCTTACTCAGGGGGTTCCAAGAGACCCAGTACTTC. This encodes CASSLLRGFQETQYF. V and J are TRBV7-8 and TRBJ2-5; TRBD1 agrees at 7 bases. V shed 2 bases and J 1 base; nucleotides not matched to a gene: 4. The CDR3 has 15 amino acids. Germline lookup yields CDR1 SGHVS and CDR2 FQNEAQ.